The 22 T cell receptor beta chains below were found in one sample sequenced in a study of cytomegalovirus exposure and HLA in healthy donors. Amplification used 60 Vbeta primers and 13 Jbeta primers. This table comes from immunoSEQ multiplex PCR, and its TCRdb copy is limited to in-frame clones, with some not included. This table holds approximately 100,000 clones, about 79% found once. Sequencing was done on a sample of PBMCs. The receptor source for this set is a human donor in good health.

The chain combines TRBV30 with TRBJ1-6; possible D gene TRBD1, 6 bases. The V end was cut by 5 bases, the J end by 4 bases, with 12 bases between. The germline V gene encodes CDR1 GTSNPN and CDR2 SVGIG (reference sequence). The CDR3 has 14 amino acids. CDR3 coding DNA: TGTGCCTGGTGTCCCGGACAGTATAATTCACCCCTCCACTTT. Protein product: CAWCPGQYNSPLHF.

The rearrangement joins TRBV11-2 to TRBJ1-2; D ambiguous. Germline values: CDR1 SGHAT, CDR2 FQNNGV. The V and J ends lost 0 bases and 1 base respectively, with 3 bases between them. This CDR3 comprises 13 residues. This CDR3 reads CASSLDSNYGYTF. The CDR3 bases are TGTGCCAGCAGCTTAGACAGTAACTATGGCTACACCTTC.

This clone was counted a single time. The chain links TRBV4-1 to TRBJ2-5; TRBD2 might be the D (6 bases). From germline, CDR1 is MGHRA and CDR2 YSYEKL. V was pared by 3 bases and J by 5 bases, with 16 bases between. CDR3 size: 15 residues. This CDR3 reads CASSQSSGGSETQYF. CDR3 nucleotides: TGCGCCAGCAGCCAGTCGAGTGGAGGGTCGGAGACCCAGTACTTC.

This clone was counted only a few times. The rearrangement uses TRBV29-1 and TRBJ2-1, with TRBD2 matching over 9 bases. Per the germline V gene, CDR1 is SQVTM and CDR2 is ANQGSEA. There are 14 residues in the CDR3. V shed 7 bases and J 3 bases; nucleotides not matched to a gene: 7. The CDR3 DNA reads TGCAGCGCCGACAGACTAGCGGACTACAATGAGCAGTTCTTC. Translation gives CSADRLADYNEQFF.

This clone was picked up a small number of times. The CDR3 region is CASRPPRGMNTEAFF. The CDR3 coding sequence is TGTGCCAGCAGGCCTCCCCGGGGGATGAACACTGAAGCTTTCTTT. The chain recombines TRBV7-2 with TRBJ1-1; tentatively, D is TRBD1 (5 bases). The germline CDR1 and CDR2 sequences are SGHTA and FQGNSA. V was cut by 6 bases and J by 0 bases, with 14 bases left in between. CDR3 length: 15 residues.

The chain links TRBV30 to TRBJ2-7; 9 bases match TRBD1. J lost 2 bases, V lost 4 bases, and 6 bases had no gene match. This CDR3 contains 14 residues. The germline V gene encodes CDR1 GTSNPN and CDR2 SVGIG (reference sequence). CDR3 nucleotide sequence: TGTGCCTGGAATCCGGGACAGGGAACCTACGAGCAGTACTTC. It translates to CAWNPGQGTYEQYF. The full variable domain, with the rest looked up from reference TRBV30 and TRBJ2-7, is SQTIHQWPATLVQPVGSPLSLECTVEGTSNPNLYWYRQAAGRGLQLLFYSVGIGQISSEVPQNLSASRPQDRQFILSSKKLLLSDSGFYLCAWNPGQGTYEQYFGPGTRLTVT.

This chain uses TRBV27 with TRBJ1-3, with D hard to call. Per germline, CDR1 MNHEY and CDR2 SMNVEV (reference sequence). The CDR3 spans 14 residues. V was trimmed by 5 bases and J by 0 bases, leaving 8 bases between them. CDR3 protein: CASSRSGSGNTIYF. In DNA, the CDR3 is TGTGCCAGCAGTCGTTCGGGCTCTGGAAACACCATATATTTT.

V is TRBV6-1 and J is TRBJ1-2, with TRBD1 identical over 8 bases. Germline V CDR1 and CDR2: MNHNS, SASEGT. J gave up 8 bases and V 6 bases, and 14 bases lay outside the gene matches. The CDR3 loop spans 15 amino acids. The CDR3 reads CASRDGQGQLGGYTF. In nucleotides, the CDR3 is TGTGCCAGCAGGGACGGACAGGGACAACTAGGGGGCTACACCTTC.

This clone was observed a handful of times. The chain uses TRBV28 and TRBJ1-2; D unclear. Germline V lookup: CDR1 MDHEN, CDR2 SYDVKM. The germline V and J ends were trimmed by 5 bases and 2 bases, with 9 bases remaining between them. The CDR3 extends over 13 amino acids. CDR3 residues: CASSGRYNYGYTF. The CDR3 region has the DNA TGTGCCAGCAGTGGCCGATACAACTATGGCTACACCTTC.

The chain has TRBV6-5 and TRBJ2-7, with a possible D match to TRBD2 (6 bases). This CDR3 has 14 residues. Germline-derived CDR1 and CDR2 are MNHEY and SVGAGI. V gave up 3 bases and J gave up 0 bases, with 9 bases separating them. CDR3 amino acids: CASSYRGDSYEQYF. The CDR3 coding sequence is TGTGCCAGCAGTTATCGCGGGGACTCCTACGAGCAGTACTTC.

The gene calls are TRBV6-6 and TRBJ2-1, with D maybe TRBD2 (5 bases). V lost 5 bases and J 9 bases, leaving 17 bases between the germline ends. CDR3 length: 14 residues. Germline V gene data show CDR1 as MNHNY and CDR2 as SVGAGI (reference sequence). CDR3 bases: TGTGCCAGCAGTCCCGGGAACATCGTTGGTGAGCAGTTCTTC. Translation gives CASSPGNIVGEQFF.

This chain joins TRBV28 and TRBJ1-2; no clear D gene. Germline CDR1 MDHEN, CDR2 SYDVKM. The CDR3 runs to 13 residues. V lost 3 bases to trimming and J lost 9 bases, with 14 bases between them. The CDR3 DNA is TGTGCCAGCAGTTTTCCTGCGGGTTGGAGCTACACCTTC. It yields the protein CASSFPAGWSYTF.

V gene TRBV27 combines with J gene TRBJ1-2; 8 nucleotides match TRBD1. The V gene end was trimmed by 5 bases and the J gene end by 1 base; junction bases not matched to a gene: 6. This CDR3 is built from 15 residues. Germline CDR1 is MNHEY and CDR2 is SMNVEV (reference sequence). For the CDR3, the DNA is TGTGCCAGCAGTCTCTTCAGGGGGCTTAACTATGGCTACACCTTC. The encoded protein is CASSLFRGLNYGYTF.

Many counts were recorded for this clone. J is TRBJ1-1 and V is TRBV19; 9 bases fit TRBD1. Trimming took 5 bases from V and 0 from J; bases not matched to a gene: 10. The CDR3 loop spans 17 amino acids. Germline V gene lookup returns CDR1 LNHDA and CDR2 SQIVND (reference sequence). The CDR3 is CASSLGQGLVMNTEAFF. In nucleotides, the CDR3 is TGTGCCAGTAGTCTCGGACAGGGGCTTGTTATGAACACTGAAGCTTTCTTT.

This clone was counted a few times. The chain is built from TRBV4-1 and TRBJ1-1, with 7 bases fitting TRBD1. The germline gives CDR1 MGHRA, CDR2 YSYEKL. V dropped 4 bases and J dropped 3; count of bases not matched to a gene: 8. The CDR3 runs to 15 residues. The CDR3: CASSLDHRGYTEAFF. In nucleotides, the CDR3 is TGCGCCAGCAGCCTCGACCACAGGGGTTACACTGAAGCTTTCTTT.

J is TRBJ2-1 and V is TRBV27; the D gene is possibly TRBD2 (6 bases). The CDR3 sequence is 15 residues long. Germline-derived CDR1 and CDR2 are MNHEY and SMNVEV (reference sequence). Deletions cut 5 bases from V and 3 bases from J, with 14 bases between. CDR3 DNA sequence: TGTGCCAGCAGTACATCGGGAGTTCTCTACAATGAGCAGTTCTTC. Residues: CASSTSGVLYNEQFF.

This sequence joins TRBV7-9 and TRBJ2-7; the D gene is possibly TRBD2 (5 bases). The CDR3 sequence is 14 residues long. From germline, CDR1 is SEHNR and CDR2 FQNEAQ (reference sequence). The ends were cut back, 3 bases at V and 5 bases at J, with 14 bases in the middle. The CDR3 is CASSFRLSQDEQYF. The DNA for the CDR3 is TGTGCCAGCAGCTTCAGACTATCGCAAGACGAGCAGTACTTC.

The chain joins TRBV19 to TRBJ2-6; a weak D match, TRBD1 (7 bases). Germline values: CDR1 LNHDA, CDR2 SQIVND (reference sequence). This CDR3 region has 16 residues. Trimming pared 4 bases from V and 1 base from J, leaving 11 bases between. The CDR3 nucleotides read TGTGCCAGTAGTAAGGAGGGGGCTTCTGGGGCCAACGTCCTGACTTTC. Protein sequence: CASSKEGASGANVLTF.

The rearrangement joins TRBV29-1 to TRBJ1-2, with TRBD1 as a possible D gene (5 bases). V was pared by 7 bases and J by 4 bases, with 13 bases between. CDR1 SQVTM and CDR2 ANQGSEA come from the germline V gene. This CDR3 has 12 amino acids. The DNA for the CDR3 is TGCAGCGCCTCGACAGTACCCTATGGCTACACCTTC. Protein sequence: CSASTVPYGYTF.

The chain carries TRBV7-9 and TRBJ2-5; the match to TRBD2 covers 7 bases. The end of the DNA is better explained by TRBJ2-7, so the J call may be wrong. The CDR3 contains 16 residues. Germline-derived CDR1 and CDR2 are SEHNR and FQNEAQ (reference sequence). The CDR3 here is CASSHTTSAQSYEQYF. The CDR3, as DNA: TGTGCCAGCAGCCACACCACTAGCGCGCAATCCTACGAGCAGTACTTC.

The J gene is TRBJ2-1, the V gene TRBV23-1; D is perhaps TRBD2 (5 bases). TRBV23-1 is annotated as an ORF whose role is uncertain. The CDR3 contains 17 residues. V lost 4 bases and J 2 bases, leaving 18 bases between the germline ends. The CDR3 is CASSPHTTSFTYNEQFF. CDR3 DNA: TGCGCCAGCAGTCCCCATACAACTAGTTTTACCTACAATGAGCAGTTCTTC.

This sequence joins TRBV2 and TRBJ1-5; D possibly corresponds to TRBD1 (5 bases). Looked up from germline, CDR1 is SNHLY and CDR2 is FYNNEI. V was clipped by 4 bases and J by 11 bases, with 12 bases between them. There are 12 residues in the CDR3. CDR3 residues: CASSVGGRAQHF. For the CDR3, the DNA is TGTGCCAGCAGTGTTGGGGGGAGAGCCCAGCATTTT.